The present entry profiles one T cell receptor beta chain with its context. This sample was included in a study of control samples from healthy donors and cancer patients. This CDR3 contains 14 residues. Trimming shortened V by 4 bases and J by 2 bases, and 9 bases separated the two germline ends. Germline CDR1 is MNHEY and CDR2 is SVGEGT. Repertoires were generated with immunoSEQ multiplex PCR, while TCRdb's copy carries only in-frame clones and drops some. The top ten hold 18% of the sample, which has about 100,000 clones, over 75% seen once. The rearrangement links TRBV6-2 or TRBV6-3 to TRBJ2-1, with D possibly called TRBD1 or TRBD2 (5 bases each). Sequencing was performed on blood. This sequence was found in a woman aged 45-65 years in good health. This CDR3 reads CASSWDGAYNEQFF. The CDR3 DNA sequence: TGTGCCAGCAGTTGGGACGGAGCCTACAATGAGCAGTTCTTC.